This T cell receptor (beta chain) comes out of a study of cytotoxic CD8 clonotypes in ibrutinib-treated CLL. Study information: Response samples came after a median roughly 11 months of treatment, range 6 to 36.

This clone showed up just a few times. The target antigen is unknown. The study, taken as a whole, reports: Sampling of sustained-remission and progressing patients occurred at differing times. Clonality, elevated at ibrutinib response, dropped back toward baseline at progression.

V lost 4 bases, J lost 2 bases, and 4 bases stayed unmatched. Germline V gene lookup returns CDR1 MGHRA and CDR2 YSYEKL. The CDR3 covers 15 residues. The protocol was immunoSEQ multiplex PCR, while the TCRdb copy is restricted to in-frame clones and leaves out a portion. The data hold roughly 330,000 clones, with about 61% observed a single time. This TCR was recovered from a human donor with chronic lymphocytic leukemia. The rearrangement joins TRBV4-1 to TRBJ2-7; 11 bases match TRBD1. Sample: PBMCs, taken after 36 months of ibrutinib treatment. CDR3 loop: CASSPGTGGTYEQYF. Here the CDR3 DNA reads TGCGCCAGCAGCCCCGGGACAGGGGGGACCTACGAGCAGTACTTC.